This T cell receptor beta chain originates from a study of T cell responses to AZD1222 COVID-19 vaccine. Repertoires were generated with immunoSEQ multiplex PCR, while TCRdb's copy carries only in-frame clones and drops some. In the table there are nearly 90,000 clones, about nine tenths of which are singletons. Study-level points and caveats: Donor demographics were predominantly white British with a female majority; clonal diversity may be underestimated. Unmutated regions of variants are reportedly targeted by nearly half of spike-specific TCRs. CD4 TCRs linked to vaccination spanned spike, dominating at 160-218 and 743-854.

The CDR3 contains 14 residues. Trimming pared 4 bases from V and 4 bases from J, leaving 10 bases between. CDR1 MNHEY and CDR2 SVGAGI come from the germline V gene. Remarks on this clone: Its specificity is not known.

This chain joins TRBV6-5 and TRBJ2-2, with D perhaps matching TRBD1 or TRBD2 (5 bases each). The origin of this receptor is an adult who received the AZD1222 COVID-19 vaccine. The input for sequencing was peripheral blood, taken 28 days after the second AZD1222 dose. Here the CDR3 reads CASSWGSSTGELFF. The CDR3 DNA is TGTGCCAGCAGTTGGGGGTCCTCCACCGGGGAGCTGTTTTTT.